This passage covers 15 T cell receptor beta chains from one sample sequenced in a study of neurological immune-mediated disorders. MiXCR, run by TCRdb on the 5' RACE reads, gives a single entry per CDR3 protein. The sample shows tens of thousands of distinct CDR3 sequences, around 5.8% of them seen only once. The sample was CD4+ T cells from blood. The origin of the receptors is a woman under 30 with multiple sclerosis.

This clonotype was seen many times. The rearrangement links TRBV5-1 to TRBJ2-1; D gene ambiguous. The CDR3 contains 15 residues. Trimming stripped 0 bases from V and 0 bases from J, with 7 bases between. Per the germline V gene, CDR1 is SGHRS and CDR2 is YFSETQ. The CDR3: CASSLAGSSYNEQFF. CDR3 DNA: TGCGCCAGCAGCTTGGCGGGCAGCTCCTACAATGAGCAGTTCTTC.

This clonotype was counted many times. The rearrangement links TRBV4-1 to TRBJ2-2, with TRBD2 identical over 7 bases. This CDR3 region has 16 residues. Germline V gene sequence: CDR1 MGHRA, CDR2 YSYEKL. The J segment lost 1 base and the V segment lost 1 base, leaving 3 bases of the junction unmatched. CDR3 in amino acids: CASSQGERGNTGELFF. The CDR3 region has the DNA TGCGCCAGCAGCCAAGGGGAGCGGGGGAACACCGGGGAGCTGTTTTTT.

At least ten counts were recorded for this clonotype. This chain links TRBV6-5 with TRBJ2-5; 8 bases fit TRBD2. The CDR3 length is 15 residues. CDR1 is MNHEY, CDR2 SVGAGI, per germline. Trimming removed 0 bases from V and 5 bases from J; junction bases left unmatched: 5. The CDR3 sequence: CASSYSLAETETQYF. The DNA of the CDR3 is TGTGCCAGCAGTTACTCACTAGCGGAGACGGAGACCCAGTACTTC.

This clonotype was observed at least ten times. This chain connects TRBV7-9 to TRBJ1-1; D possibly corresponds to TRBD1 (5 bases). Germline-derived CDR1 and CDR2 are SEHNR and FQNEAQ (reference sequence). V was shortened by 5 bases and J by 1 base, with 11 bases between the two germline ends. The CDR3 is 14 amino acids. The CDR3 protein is CASSRWDGNTEAFF. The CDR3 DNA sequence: TGTGCCAGCAGCCGGTGGGACGGGAACACTGAAGCTTTCTTT.

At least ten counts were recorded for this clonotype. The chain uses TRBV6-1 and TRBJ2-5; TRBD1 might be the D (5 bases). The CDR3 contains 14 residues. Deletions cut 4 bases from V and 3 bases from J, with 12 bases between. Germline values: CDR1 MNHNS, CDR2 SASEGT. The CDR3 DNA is TGTGCCAGCAGTGTTTCTCAGGGTAAAGAGACCCAGTACTTC. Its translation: CASSVSQGKETQYF.

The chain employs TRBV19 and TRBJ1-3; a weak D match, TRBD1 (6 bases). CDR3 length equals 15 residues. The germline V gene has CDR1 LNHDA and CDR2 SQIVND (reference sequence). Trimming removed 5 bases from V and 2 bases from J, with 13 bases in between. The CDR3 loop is CASSQGTTAGNTIYF. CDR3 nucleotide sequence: TGTGCCAGTAGTCAAGGGACAACGGCTGGAAACACCATATATTTT.

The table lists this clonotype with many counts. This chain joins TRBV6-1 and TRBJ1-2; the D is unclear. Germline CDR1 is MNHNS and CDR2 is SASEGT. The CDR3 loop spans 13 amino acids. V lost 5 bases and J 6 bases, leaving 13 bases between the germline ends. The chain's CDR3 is CASSPRQYDGYTF. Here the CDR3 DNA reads TGTGCCAGCAGTCCGAGGCAGTATGATGGCTACACCTTC.

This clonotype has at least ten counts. The CDR3 spells CASSPTGLHGNEQFF. The CDR3 nucleotides read TGCGCCAGCAGCCCCACAGGGCTTCACGGCAATGAGCAGTTCTTC. The chain joins TRBV5-1 to TRBJ2-1, with a tentative D call TRBD1 (6 bases). Germline V lookup: CDR1 SGHRS, CDR2 YFSETQ. This CDR3 has 15 amino acids. Trimming took 4 bases from V and 6 from J, leaving 17 bases between them.

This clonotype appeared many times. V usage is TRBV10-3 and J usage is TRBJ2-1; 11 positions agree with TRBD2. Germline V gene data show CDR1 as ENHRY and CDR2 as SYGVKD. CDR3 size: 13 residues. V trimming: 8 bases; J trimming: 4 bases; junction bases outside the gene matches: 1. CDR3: CAIGTSGYNEQFF. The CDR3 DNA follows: TGTGCCATCGGGACTAGCGGATACAATGAGCAGTTCTTC.

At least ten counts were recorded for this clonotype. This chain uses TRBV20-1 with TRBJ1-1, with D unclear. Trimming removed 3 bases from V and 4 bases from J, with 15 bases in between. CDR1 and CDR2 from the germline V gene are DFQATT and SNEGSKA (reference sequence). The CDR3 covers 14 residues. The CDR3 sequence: CSASLSGRATEAFF. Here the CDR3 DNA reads TGCAGTGCTAGTCTTTCCGGGAGAGCCACTGAAGCTTTCTTT.

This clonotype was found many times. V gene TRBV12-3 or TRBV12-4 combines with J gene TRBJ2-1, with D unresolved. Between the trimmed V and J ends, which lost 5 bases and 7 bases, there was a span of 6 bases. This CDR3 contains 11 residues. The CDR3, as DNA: TGTGCCAGCAGTCCGCTAAATGAGCAGTTCTTC. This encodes CASSPLNEQFF.

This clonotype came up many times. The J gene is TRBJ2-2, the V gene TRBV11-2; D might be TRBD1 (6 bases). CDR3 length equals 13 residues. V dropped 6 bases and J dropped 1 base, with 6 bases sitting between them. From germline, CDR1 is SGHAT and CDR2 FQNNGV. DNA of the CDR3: TGTGCCAGCAGGACAGGGAACACCGGGGAGCTGTTTTTT. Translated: CASRTGNTGELFF.

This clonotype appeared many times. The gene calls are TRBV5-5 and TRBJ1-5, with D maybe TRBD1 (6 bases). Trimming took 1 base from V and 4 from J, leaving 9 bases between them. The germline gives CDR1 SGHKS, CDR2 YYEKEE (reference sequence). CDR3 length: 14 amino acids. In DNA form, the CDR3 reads TGTGCCAGCAGCTTGAGGGGGATTAATCAGCCCCAGCATTTT. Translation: CASSLRGINQPQHF.

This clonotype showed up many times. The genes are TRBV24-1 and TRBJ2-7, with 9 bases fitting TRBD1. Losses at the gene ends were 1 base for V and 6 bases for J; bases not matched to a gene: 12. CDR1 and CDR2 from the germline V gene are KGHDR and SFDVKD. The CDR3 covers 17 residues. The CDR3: CATSDLVGGQGNPEQYV. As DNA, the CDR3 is TGTGCCACCAGTGATTTAGTCGGAGGACAGGGGAACCCCGAGCAGTACGTC.

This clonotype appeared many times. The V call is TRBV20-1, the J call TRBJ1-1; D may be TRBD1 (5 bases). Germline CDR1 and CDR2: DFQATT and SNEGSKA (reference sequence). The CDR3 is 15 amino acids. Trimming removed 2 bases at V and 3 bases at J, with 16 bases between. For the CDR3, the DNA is TGCAGTGCTAGAACCTATGATGGGGGGGACACTGAAGCTTTCTTT. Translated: CSARTYDGGDTEAFF.